This TCR beta chain came from a study of T cell responses to AZD1222 COVID-19 vaccine. The table came from immunoSEQ multiplex PCR; TCRdb's copy has only in-frame clones and leaves some out. Among tens of thousands of clones listed, around nine tenths were seen once. Overall study findings and caveats: In a largely white British group with more females than males, clonal diversity was possibly underestimated. Repertoires were sampled only after the peak T cell response.

About this clone itself: As yet, its antigen is unknown.

CDR1 SGHAT and CDR2 FQNNGV come from the germline V gene. The CDR3 covers 13 residues. Trimming pared 0 bases from V and 0 bases from J, leaving 2 bases between. This sequence joins TRBV11-2 and TRBJ1-1; D remains unclear. Sample: peripheral blood, taken 28 days after the second AZD1222 dose. The sequence derives from an adult who received the AZD1222 COVID-19 vaccine. The CDR3 loop is CASSLELNTEAFF. The CDR3 region has the DNA TGTGCCAGCAGCTTAGAACTGAACACTGAAGCTTTCTTT.